This is a list of T cell receptor beta chains from one sample in a study of T cell responses to AZD1222 COVID-19 vaccine. Produced via immunoSEQ multiplex PCR; TCRdb's table is partial and in-frame only. The sample lists 100,000 to 150,000 clones; roughly 91% were seen once. This material consisted of peripheral blood, taken on day 0 of AZD1222 vaccination. Receptors originate from an adult in good health. The CDR3 runs from the conserved cysteine through the conserved F or W. A D gene is named only where the DNA matches it firmly. Not all rows give a size; the values are once, few, many and, for expanded clones, a class.

CDR3 DNA	CDR3 protein	D gene	V gene	J gene	clone size
TGTGCCAGCTCCGAGGGGGGCGGTAAGTTGAATGAGCAGTTCTTC	CASSEGGGKLNEQFF	-	TRBV9	TRBJ2-1	-
TGCGCCAGCAGCCGCGGACAGGGGGCCTACGAGCAGTACTTC	CASSRGQGAYEQYF	TRBD1	TRBV5-1	TRBJ2-7	-
TGTGCCAGCAGAATCCGAGCCAGGGGGGCCGGCAATGAGCAGTTCTTC	CASRIRARGAGNEQFF	-	TRBV5-4	TRBJ2-1	-
TGTGCCATCAGCCGACAGGCAGAAGAGACCCAGTACTTC	CAISRQAEETQYF	-	TRBV10-3	TRBJ2-5	-
TGTGCTAGTGGTTTGACAGGGATGTACCAAGAGACCCAGTACTTC	CASGLTGMYQETQYF	-	TRBV12-5	TRBJ2-5	-
TGTGCCAGCTCACGTAGATCTCCCTACGAGCAGTACTTC	CASSRRSPYEQYF	-	TRBV18	TRBJ2-7	-
TGTGCCAGCAGCTTCGGTCGGCAGGGGGGCTACACCTTC	CASSFGRQGGYTF	-	TRBV11-2	TRBJ1-2	once
TGTGCCAGCAGCCTGGGACGGACGAACACTGAAGCTTTCTTT	CASSLGRTNTEAFF	-	TRBV3-1/TRBV3-2	TRBJ1-1	few
TGTGCCAGCAGCCTACGGGAGAACACTGAAGCTTTCTTT	CASSLRENTEAFF	-	TRBV6-5	TRBJ1-1	once
TGTGCCAGTAGTACCGGCGGGACAGGGGCTGGAAACACCATATATTTT	CASSTGGTGAGNTIYF	TRBD1	TRBV19	TRBJ1-3	-
TGTGCCAGCAGTTCGAAGGACGCTGAAGCTAACTATGGCTACACCTTC	CASSSKDAEANYGYTF	-	TRBV2	TRBJ1-2	-
TGTGCCAGCAGCCAAGAGGGACACTCAGGAAACACCATATATTTT	CASSQEGHSGNTIYF	-	TRBV4-2	TRBJ1-3	-
TGCGCCAGCAGTGAGGGCGGGCCGTACTATGGCTACACCTTC	CASSEGGPYYGYTF	-	TRBV10-2	TRBJ1-2	-
TGTGCCAGCAGCTTGGGACCCCAAGGGTCGGATACGCAGTATTTT	CASSLGPQGSDTQYF	-	TRBV5-4	TRBJ2-3	-
TGTGCCAGCAGCCTCGAGGGGCCGCCATGGGGCACAGATACGCAGTATTTT	CASSLEGPPWGTDTQYF	-	TRBV4-2	TRBJ2-3	-
TGTGCCAGCAGCCAAGACGGGCTTATTCAGTACTTC	CASSQDGLIQYF	-	TRBV3-1/TRBV3-2	TRBJ2-4	-
TGTGCCAGCTCACCTGACAGGGGAGGTCAGCCCCAGCATTTT	CASSPDRGGQPQHF	TRBD1	TRBV18	TRBJ1-5	-
TGTGCCAGCAGCGTAGCTCTTACGGGTAATGAGCAGTTCTTC	CASSVALTGNEQFF	-	TRBV9	TRBJ2-1	-
TGTGCCAGCAGCCAATTTCCCGGGACAGGGAACCAGCCCCAGCATTTT	CASSQFPGTGNQPQHF	TRBD1	TRBV28	TRBJ1-5	-
TGTGCCAGTAGTATCGACCCTTACTCCTACGAGCAGTACTTC	CASSIDPYSYEQYF	-	TRBV19	TRBJ2-7	-
TGTGCCAGCTCACCACCGGCGAAGGTCTATGGCTACACCTTC	CASSPPAKVYGYTF	-	TRBV18	TRBJ1-2	-
TGTGCCAGCAGCATGGCCCGACAGGGTCTCACCTACAATGAGCAGTTCTTC	CASSMARQGLTYNEQFF	TRBD1	TRBV3-1/TRBV3-2	TRBJ2-1	-
TGTGCCAGCAGCTCCCGACAGGGCAAAAGCACTGAAGCTTTCTTT	CASSSRQGKSTEAFF	TRBD1	TRBV7-2	TRBJ1-1	-
TGTGCCAGCAGTGAATCGCGGGGGGGCGGCGGGGAGCTGTTTTTT	CASSESRGGGGELFF	TRBD2	TRBV6-4	TRBJ2-2	-
TGTGCCAGCTCACCATATCAGTCAACTGAAGCTTTCTTT	CASSPYQSTEAFF	-	TRBV18	TRBJ1-1	once
TGTGCCAGCACAGGCACCTCTGGAAACACCATATATTTT	CASTGTSGNTIYF	-	TRBV7-9	TRBJ1-3	-
TGTGCCAGCTCACCCTACAGGGACGAGCAGTACTTC	CASSPYRDEQYF	-	TRBV18	TRBJ2-7	-
TGCGCCAGCAGCCCCCTATGGGGCCGAGAAAAACTGTTTTTT	CASSPLWGREKLFF	-	TRBV5-1	TRBJ1-4	-
TGTGCCAGCAGGAGAACCGGGACAGTTGCCTCTGGAAACACCATATATTTT	CASRRTGTVASGNTIYF	TRBD1	TRBV27	TRBJ1-3	-
TGTGCCAGCAGAACGGGGGACAGGGACTATGGCTACACCTTC	CASRTGDRDYGYTF	TRBD1	TRBV6-5	TRBJ1-2	-
TGTGCCAGCAGTTACAGGGGGAACCAAGAGACCCAGTACTTC	CASSYRGNQETQYF	-	TRBV6-5	TRBJ2-5	-
TGTGCCAGCAGCTTGGCCTGGGGACAGGGGGCGCGTGGAAACACCATATATTTT	CASSLAWGQGARGNTIYF	TRBD1	TRBV5-6	TRBJ1-3	-